Each of the 20 T cell receptor beta chains below was sequenced from the same sample in a study of T cell responses to AZD1222 COVID-19 vaccine. Profiling relied on immunoSEQ multiplex PCR, and the TCRdb table lists in-frame clones only, not all of them. Here the sample spans 110,000 to 150,000 clones, 93% being singletons. The sample was peripheral blood, taken on day 0 of AZD1222 vaccination. The receptor set was obtained from an adult in good health.

This sequence joins TRBV6-2 or TRBV6-3 and TRBJ2-7; D remains ambiguous. V was cut by 6 bases and J by 4 bases, with 13 bases left in between. The CDR3 totals 13 residues. The germline gives CDR1 MNHEY, CDR2 SVGEGT. The CDR3 protein is CASSSGEVYEQYF. CDR3 bases: TGTGCCAGCAGCAGTGGAGAAGTGTACGAGCAGTACTTC.

CDR3 sequence reads: CASGLLRSPLHF. The CDR3 DNA follows: TGTGCTAGTGGTCTTCTTCGTTCACCCCTCCACTTT. The chain employs TRBV12-5 and TRBJ1-6; D unclear. The CDR3 totals 12 residues. Trimming removed 5 bases at V and 9 bases at J, with 8 bases between. Germline loops: CDR1 LGHNT, CDR2 FRNRAP.

The genes are TRBV5-4 and TRBJ1-1, with TRBD1 as a possible D gene (6 bases). The CDR3 runs to 15 residues. The germline V gene encodes CDR1 SGHNT and CDR2 YYREEE (reference sequence). Trimming left V 4 bases short and J 3 bases short, with 16 bases between. The chain's CDR3 is CASSVGGGQDTEAFF. DNA of the CDR3: TGTGCCAGCAGCGTTGGGGGGGGCCAGGACACTGAAGCTTTCTTT.

The chain is built from TRBV10-2 and TRBJ1-1, with 9 bases fitting TRBD1. The germline V gene has CDR1 WSHSY and CDR2 SAAADI. The V gene end was trimmed by 0 bases and the J gene end by 4 bases; junction bases not matched to a gene: 0. CDR3 length equals 14 residues. CDR3 protein: CASSESTGGTEAFF. The DNA for the CDR3 is TGCGCCAGCAGTGAGTCGACAGGGGGCACTGAAGCTTTCTTT.

The chain has TRBV6-5 and TRBJ2-3; D is perhaps TRBD2 (5 bases). The ends were cut back, 6 bases at V and 2 bases at J, with 9 bases in the middle. The CDR3 extends over 13 amino acids. Germline loops: CDR1 MNHEY, CDR2 SVGAGI. CDR3 region: CASSPGDTDTQYF. Written as DNA, the CDR3 is TGTGCCAGCAGCCCCGGGGACACAGATACGCAGTATTTT.

The chain links TRBV19 to TRBJ2-2, with a tentative D call TRBD1 (6 bases). The CDR3 is made up of 13 amino acids. The V gene's germline CDR1 is LNHDA and CDR2 SQIVND (reference sequence). Trimming removed 5 bases from V and 8 bases from J, with 12 bases in between. CDR3 DNA: TGTGCCAGTAGTCCTTCAGGGGCGGGGGAGCTGTTTTTT. Protein sequence: CASSPSGAGELFF. The variable domain in full, with the rest retrieved from reference TRBV19 and TRBJ2-2, is DGGITQSPKYLFRKEGQNVTLSCEQNLNHDAMYWYRQDPGQGLRLIYYSQIVNDFQKGDIAEGYSVSREKKESFPLTVTSAQKNPTAFYLCASSPSGAGELFFGEGSRLTVL.

The CDR3 DNA reads as TGTGCCAGCAGACCTGATACCTCCAATGAGCAGTTCTTC. The encoded protein is CASRPDTSNEQFF. The V gene is TRBV6-2 or TRBV6-3, the J gene TRBJ2-1; D is uncertain. Germline V gene lookup returns CDR1 MNHEY and CDR2 SVGEGT. The CDR3 has 13 residues. Trimming stripped 6 bases from V and 6 bases from J, with 12 bases between.

This clone appeared once. J is TRBJ2-7 and V is TRBV24-1; D remains ambiguous. Trimming took 3 bases from V and 5 from J, leaving 10 bases between them. Germline lookup yields CDR1 KGHDR and CDR2 SFDVKD. The CDR3 spans 13 residues. The CDR3 here is CATSDADWNEQYF. CDR3 DNA sequence: TGTGCCACCAGTGATGCCGACTGGAACGAGCAGTACTTC.

The J gene is TRBJ2-7, the V gene TRBV6-5; D may be TRBD1 (5 bases). Trimming left V 2 bases short and J 2 bases short, with 13 bases between. The V gene's germline CDR1 is MNHEY and CDR2 SVGAGI. CDR3 size: 15 residues. CDR3 protein: CASSYRTPTAYEQYF. The CDR3 DNA sequence: TGTGCCAGCAGTTACCGGACACCCACCGCCTACGAGCAGTACTTC.

The chain is built from TRBV30 and TRBJ1-2, with D unresolved. The V and J ends lost 4 bases and 8 bases respectively, with 17 bases between them. The CDR3 consists of 13 residues. CDR1 is GTSNPN and CDR2 is SVGIG in the germline V gene (reference sequence). Here the CDR3 reads CAWIPDGSSGYTF. For the CDR3, the DNA is TGTGCCTGGATCCCGGACGGCTCAAGCGGCTACACCTTC.

The V call is TRBV30, the J call TRBJ2-3; 10 bases map to TRBD2. The trim removed 1 base at V and 1 base at J, leaving 5 bases unmatched. The V gene's germline CDR1 is GTSNPN and CDR2 SVGIG (reference sequence). This CDR3 contains 16 residues. The DNA of the CDR3 is TGTGCCTGGAGTGCTAGCGGGAGAGGAGGCACAGATACGCAGTATTTT. This gives the protein CAWSASGRGGTDTQYF.

The chain uses TRBV5-1 and TRBJ2-5; D may be TRBD1 or TRBD2 (5 bases each). The CDR3 is made up of 14 amino acids. V lost 6 bases, J lost 1 base, and 13 bases lay in between. CDR1 and CDR2 (germline): SGHRS, YFSETQ. The CDR3 DNA follows: TGCGCCAGCAACGTGGGACGTATCCAAGAGACCCAGTACTTC. As protein: CASNVGRIQETQYF.

V and J are TRBV7-9 and TRBJ1-2; 8 bases align to TRBD1. Germline CDR1 is SEHNR and CDR2 is FQNEAQ (reference sequence). This CDR3 contains 16 residues. V lost 5 bases to trimming and J lost 4 bases; unmatched junction nucleotides: 12. CDR3 amino acids: CASSPVPTGAPYGYTF. The CDR3 DNA follows: TGTGCCAGCAGCCCCGTCCCGACAGGGGCCCCCTATGGCTACACCTTC.

V and J are TRBV30 and TRBJ2-7; 9 bases fit TRBD2. V lost 0 bases, J lost 3 bases, and 3 bases stayed unmatched. Germline-derived CDR1 and CDR2 are GTSNPN and SVGIG (reference sequence). The CDR3 is made up of 14 amino acids. DNA of the CDR3: TGTGCCTGGAGTGTACAAGCGGGAGGCTACGAGCAGTACTTC. It translates to CAWSVQAGGYEQYF.

V gene TRBV30 combines with J gene TRBJ1-1; no clear D. Trimming removed 4 bases at V and 3 bases at J, with 15 bases between. The CDR3 runs 14 residues. Germline loops: CDR1 GTSNPN, CDR2 SVGIG (reference sequence). CDR3 coding DNA: TGTGCCTGGACGAGGGATCGAGCGGACACTGAAGCTTTCTTT. Translating gives CAWTRDRADTEAFF.

The V gene is TRBV21-1, the J gene TRBJ2-1. TRBV21-1 is noted as a pseudogene. The CDR3 covers 17 residues. CDR3: CASSKPIERGRDNEQFF. CDR3 DNA sequence: TGTGCCAGCAGCAAACCCATCGAAAGGGGACGGGACAATGAGCAGTTCTTC.

The V gene is TRBV28, the J gene TRBJ1-5; 9 bases match TRBD1. CDR1 and CDR2 from the germline V gene are MDHEN and SYDVKM. The length of the CDR3 is 16 residues. Trimming removed 5 bases from V and 1 base from J; junction bases left unmatched: 6. The CDR3 bases are TGTGCCAGCAGTCCACCGGACAGGGGAAGCAATCAGCCCCAGCATTTT. Its protein product is CASSPPDRGSNQPQHF. The entire variable domain, with the rest obtained from reference TRBV28 and TRBJ1-5, is as follows: DVKVTQSSRYLVKRTGEKVFLECVQDMDHENMFWYRQDPGLGLRLIYFSYDVKMKEKGDIPEGYSVSREKKERFSLILESASTNQTSMYLCASSPPDRGSNQPQHFGDGTRLSIL.

In its sample, this clone was seen once. Germline and junction disagree at one end, which may indicate a read error. V is TRBV5-6 and J is TRBJ2-1; D is perhaps TRBD1 (6 bases). The length of the CDR3 is 14 residues. Looked up from germline, CDR1 is SGHDT and CDR2 is YYEEEE. In DNA form, the CDR3 reads TGTGCCAGCAGCTTGTGGGAATTGAGGGGGTATCGGGTCTTC. Translation: CASSLWELRGYRVF.

The rearrangement uses TRBV6-5 and TRBJ2-5; D is possibly TRBD1 (5 bases). The CDR3 is made up of 13 amino acids. Germline CDR1 MNHEY, CDR2 SVGAGI. V was shortened by 3 bases and J by 5 bases, with 10 bases between the two germline ends. CDR3 bases: TGTGCCAGCAGTTATACAGGCGCCGAGACCCAGTACTTC. Its protein product is CASSYTGAETQYF.

This clone was detected only once. This chain links TRBV6-5 with TRBJ1-1; D unresolved. CDR3 length equals 15 residues. The V and J ends lost 4 bases and 4 bases respectively, with 16 bases between them. CDR1 is MNHEY and CDR2 is SVGAGI in the germline V gene. CDR3: CASSFRTIQSTEAFF. CDR3 nucleotide sequence: TGTGCCAGCAGTTTCCGGACCATACAGTCCACTGAAGCTTTCTTT.